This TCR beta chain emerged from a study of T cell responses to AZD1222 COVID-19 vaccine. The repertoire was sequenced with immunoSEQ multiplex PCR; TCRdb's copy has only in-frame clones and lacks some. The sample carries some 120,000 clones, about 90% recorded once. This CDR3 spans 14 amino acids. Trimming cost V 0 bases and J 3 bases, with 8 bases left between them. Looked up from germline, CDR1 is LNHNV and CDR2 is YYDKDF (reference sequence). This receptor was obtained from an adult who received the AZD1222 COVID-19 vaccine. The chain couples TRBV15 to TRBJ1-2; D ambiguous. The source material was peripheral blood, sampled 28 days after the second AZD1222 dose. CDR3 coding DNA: TGTGCCACCAGCAGAGATTTAGGAGACTATGGCTACACCTTC. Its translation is CATSRDLGDYGYTF.